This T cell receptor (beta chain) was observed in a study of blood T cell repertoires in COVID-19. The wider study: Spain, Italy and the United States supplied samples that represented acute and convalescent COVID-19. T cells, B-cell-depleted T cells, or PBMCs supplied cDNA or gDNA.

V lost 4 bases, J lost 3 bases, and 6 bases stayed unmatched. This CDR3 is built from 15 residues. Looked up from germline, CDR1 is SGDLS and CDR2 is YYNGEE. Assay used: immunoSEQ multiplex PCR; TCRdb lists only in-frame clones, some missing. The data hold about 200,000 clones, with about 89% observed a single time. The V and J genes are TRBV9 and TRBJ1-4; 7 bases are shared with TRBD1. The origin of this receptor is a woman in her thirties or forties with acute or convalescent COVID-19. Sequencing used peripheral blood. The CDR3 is CASSPRTGANEKLFF. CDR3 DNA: TGTGCCAGCAGCCCCCGGACAGGAGCTAATGAAAAACTGTTTTTT.